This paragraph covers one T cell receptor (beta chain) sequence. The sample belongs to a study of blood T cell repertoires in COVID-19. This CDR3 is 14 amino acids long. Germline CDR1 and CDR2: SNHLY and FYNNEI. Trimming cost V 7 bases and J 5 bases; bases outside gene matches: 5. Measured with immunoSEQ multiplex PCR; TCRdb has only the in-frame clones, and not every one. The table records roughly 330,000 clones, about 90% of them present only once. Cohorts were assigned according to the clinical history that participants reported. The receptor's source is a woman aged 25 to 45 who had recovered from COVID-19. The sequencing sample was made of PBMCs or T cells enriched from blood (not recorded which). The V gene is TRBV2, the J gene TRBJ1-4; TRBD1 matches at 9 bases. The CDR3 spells CASNRDRVNEKLFF. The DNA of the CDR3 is TGTGCCAGCAATAGGGACAGGGTAAATGAAAAACTGTTTTTT.